This T cell receptor beta chain was found in a study of blood T cell repertoires in COVID-19 (dated by TCRdb to about 2020). Looking at the study overall: Collaborator samples came from the United States, Italy and Spain and covered acute and convalescent phases of COVID-19. The material from the prospective study consisted of cDNA or gDNA derived from T cells, B-cell-depleted T cells, or PBMCs. The dataset comprised deeply sampled blood TCRbeta repertoires from subjects exposed to, actively infected with, or recovered from COVID-19. The repertoires were made available in a free public database intended to serve as a resource for research on the immune response to SARS-CoV-2. Samples came from the ongoing ImmuneRACE study (first 160 participants) plus 1,254 subjects from 6 global collaborators. The sample metadata nearly always contained a de-identified subject ID, COVID-19 status, age in years and sex. HLA class I and class II types, where available, came from metadata supplied by the sample provider rather than from assay-based typing.

TCRbeta CDR3 regions were amplified from genomic DNA by means of the immunoSEQ Assay, a bias-controlled multiplex PCR. Regarding the original processing steps: The number of nucleated cells in each sample was estimated by amplification of reference gene primers within the assay. To quantify the absolute abundance of each unique TCRbeta CDR3 rearrangement, sequence reads were collapsed and filtered. Productive Simpson clonality was computed per sample as the square root of Simpson's diversity index over productive rearrangements. TCRdb limited this immuneACCESS table to in-frame rearrangements with V and J called. A share of clones is missing; checked studies link under half to unresolved V genes, and the rest is unexplained. D and trimming were read from the DNA, whereas the V and J calls and clone size are those reported in that table. The sample includes approximately 210,000 clones, with 70% to 90% observed a single time. Of the sample, approximately 4% falls within the top ten clones.

Overall study outcomes, separate from this receptor: The amount of clinical and demographic metadata varied by source and participant and was provided uncurated.

About this clone: Its target antigen remains unknown. No much larger clonotype is one base removed from it; base qualities were not supplied.

Each collaborating institution followed its own protocols to collect whole blood in K2EDTA tubes. For TCRbeta analysis, collaborator samples were shipped as frozen whole blood, as isolated PBMCs, or as DNA extracted from either sample type. From the cysteine up to the phenylalanine, the CDR3 has a length of 16 residues. Of the read, only the CDR3 DNA is kept; its 48 bases are in frame from base 1. At the junction V is shortened by 4 bases and J by 4 bases; bases outside the gene matches: 9. For CDR1 and CDR2, the germline V gene lists SGHTA and FQGNSA. The sequence derives from a human donor in a cohort sampled during active COVID-19. The rearranged segments are TRBV7-2 and TRBJ2-7, with 11 junctional bases fitting TRBD2. Sequencing was performed on peripheral blood. The encoded CDR3 is CASSSGLAASVYEQYF. The base sequence is TGTGCCAGCAGCTCGGGACTAGCGGCATCAGTGTACGAGCAGTACTTC.